What follows are 9 T cell receptor beta chains derived from one specimen sequenced in a study of radiation and T cells in renal cell carcinoma. Time point specified: blood 4 weeks post-SBRT, at nephrectomy. Treatment here: 15 Gy SBRT to primary tumor, nephrectomy 4 weeks later. Method: immunoSEQ multiplex PCR; TCRdb's copy keeps in-frame clones and lacks some. Here the sample spans fewer than 80,000 clones, roughly 83% being singletons. The sequenced sample was blood, obtained from a patient whose treatment included radiotherapy and nephrectomy. Every receptor here comes from a woman aged 60-70 years with renal cell carcinoma.

J is TRBJ1-4 and V is TRBV9; D remains ambiguous. Germline CDR1 is SGDLS and CDR2 is YYNGEE. Trimming left V 0 bases short and J 4 bases short, with 22 bases between. This CDR3 has 19 amino acids. CDR3 sequence reads: CASSVGFALGIVDNEKLFF. Written as DNA, the CDR3 is TGTGCCAGCAGCGTAGGATTTGCACTGGGGATTGTGGATAATGAAAAACTGTTTTTT.

The chain recombines TRBV11-2 with TRBJ1-4; D remains ambiguous. CDR1 and CDR2 from the germline V gene are SGHAT and FQNNGV. Deletions cut 2 bases from V and 8 bases from J, with 9 bases between. This CDR3 region has 13 residues. The CDR3 nucleotides are TGTGCCAGCAGCTTATTTGGGTCAGAAAAACTGTTTTTT. Translation gives CASSLFGSEKLFF.

This chain uses TRBV9 with TRBJ2-7; D may be TRBD2 (6 bases). The CDR3 has 15 residues. Germline V gives CDR1 SGDLS, CDR2 YYNGEE. V lost 0 bases, J lost 0 bases, and 10 bases lay in between. CDR3: CASSVGGESSYEQYF. In DNA, the CDR3 is TGTGCCAGCAGCGTAGGCGGGGAGAGCTCCTACGAGCAGTACTTC.

The gene calls are TRBV7-2 and TRBJ2-7, with D uncertain. CDR1 is SGHTA and CDR2 is FQGNSA in the germline V gene. Deletions cut 4 bases from V and 1 base from J, with 8 bases between. The CDR3 is made up of 13 amino acids. In DNA form, the CDR3 reads TGTGCCAGCAGCTGGCAGATTTCCTACGAGCAGTACTTC. The encoded protein is CASSWQISYEQYF.

The V gene is TRBV10-1, the J gene TRBJ1-5; 9 nucleotides agree with TRBD1. Unmatched junction bases numbered 4, after V lost 4 bases and J lost 0 bases. CDR1 and CDR2 (germline): WNHNN, SYGVQD (reference sequence). This CDR3 has 16 residues. CDR3 in amino acids: CASSGTGDNSNQPQHF. The CDR3 DNA is TGCGCCAGCAGTGGGACAGGGGATAATAGCAATCAGCCCCAGCATTTT.

This clone was observed once. The chain combines TRBV6-6 with TRBJ1-5; weak D call: TRBD1 (5 bases). Germline CDR1 is MNHNY and CDR2 is SVGAGI (reference sequence). The CDR3 sequence is 12 residues long. Trimming pared 10 bases from V and 5 bases from J, leaving 12 bases between. This CDR3 reads CATSAGYQPQHF. In DNA, the CDR3 is TGTGCCACCTCAGCAGGGTATCAGCCCCAGCATTTT.

The V call is TRBV5-6, the J call TRBJ2-3, with 9 bases fitting TRBD2. The CDR3 runs 19 residues. The germline gives CDR1 SGHDT, CDR2 YYEEEE. V shed 0 bases and J 0 bases; nucleotides not matched to a gene: 11. The CDR3 loop is CASSLVVLAGPFSTDTQYF. DNA for the CDR3: TGTGCCAGCAGCTTGGTAGTTCTAGCGGGACCATTTAGCACAGATACGCAGTATTTT.

The rearrangement uses TRBV7-9 and TRBJ1-4, with a possible D match to TRBD1 (5 bases). Germline loops: CDR1 SEHNR, CDR2 FQNEAQ (reference sequence). The CDR3 loop spans 15 amino acids. The V and J ends lost 2 bases and 7 bases respectively, with 14 bases between them. In DNA, the CDR3 is TGTGCCAGCAGCTTAAGGGCCCAGGGTGTTGAAAAACTGTTTTTT. It is translated as CASSLRAQGVEKLFF.

This chain joins TRBV14 and TRBJ1-2; D is perhaps TRBD1 (5 bases). Deletions cut 4 bases from V and 4 bases from J, with 10 bases between. The CDR3 covers 13 residues. Germline V lookup: CDR1 SGHDN, CDR2 FVKESK. As DNA, the CDR3 is TGTGCCAGCAGCCGCGACAGTTCCTATGGCTACACCTTC. This encodes CASSRDSSYGYTF.